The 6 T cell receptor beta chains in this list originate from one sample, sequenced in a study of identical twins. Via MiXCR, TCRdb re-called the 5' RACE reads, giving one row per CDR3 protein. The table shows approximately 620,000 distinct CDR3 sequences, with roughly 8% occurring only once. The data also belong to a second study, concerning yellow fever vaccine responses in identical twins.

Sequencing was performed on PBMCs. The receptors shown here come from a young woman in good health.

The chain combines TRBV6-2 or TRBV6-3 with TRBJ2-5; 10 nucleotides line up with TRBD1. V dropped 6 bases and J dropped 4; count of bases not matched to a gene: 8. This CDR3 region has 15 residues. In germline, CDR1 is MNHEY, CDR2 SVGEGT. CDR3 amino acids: CASRWGQGRTETQYF. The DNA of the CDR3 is TGTGCCAGCAGATGGGGACAGGGGAGAACAGAGACCCAGTACTTC.

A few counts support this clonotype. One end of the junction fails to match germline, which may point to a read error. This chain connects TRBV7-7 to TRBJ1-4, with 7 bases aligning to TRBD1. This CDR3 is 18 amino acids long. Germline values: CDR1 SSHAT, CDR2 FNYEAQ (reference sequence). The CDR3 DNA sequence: TGTGCTAGCAGCCGAGAGAAGGCCCAGGGGGCAACTAATGAAAAACTGTTTTTT. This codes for CASSREKAQGATNEKLFF.

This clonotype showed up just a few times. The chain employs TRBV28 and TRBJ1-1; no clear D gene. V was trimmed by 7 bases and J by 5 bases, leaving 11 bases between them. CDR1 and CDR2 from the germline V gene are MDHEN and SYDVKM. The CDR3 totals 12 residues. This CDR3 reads CASTPSGTEAFF. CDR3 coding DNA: TGTGCCAGCACCCCAAGTGGAACTGAAGCTTTCTTT.

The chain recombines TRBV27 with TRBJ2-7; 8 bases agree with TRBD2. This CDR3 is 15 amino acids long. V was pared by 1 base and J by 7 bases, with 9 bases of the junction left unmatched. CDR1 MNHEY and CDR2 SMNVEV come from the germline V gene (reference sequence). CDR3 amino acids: CASSLLAAGAREQYF. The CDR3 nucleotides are TGTGCCAGCAGTTTATTAGCAGCGGGGGCTCGGGAGCAGTACTTC.

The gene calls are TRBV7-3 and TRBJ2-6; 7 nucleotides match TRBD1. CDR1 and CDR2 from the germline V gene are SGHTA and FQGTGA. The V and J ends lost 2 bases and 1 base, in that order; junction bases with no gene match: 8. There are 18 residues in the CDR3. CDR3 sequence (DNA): TGTGCCAGCAGCTTAGTGGGGACAGCAGGTTCTGGGGCCAACGTCCTGACTTTC. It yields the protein CASSLVGTAGSGANVLTF.

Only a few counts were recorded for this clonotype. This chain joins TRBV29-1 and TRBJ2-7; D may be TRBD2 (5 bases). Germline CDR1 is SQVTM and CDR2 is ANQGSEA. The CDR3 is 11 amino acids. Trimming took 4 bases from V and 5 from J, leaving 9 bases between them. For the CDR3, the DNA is TGCAGCGTTGCTGCGGGCGACGAGCAGTACTTC. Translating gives CSVAAGDEQYF.